The 10 T cell receptor beta chains presented below share a single source sample, sequenced in a study of CXCR3-negative and CXCR3-positive naive CD8 T cells. UMI-tagged TRB cDNA libraries were built via 5' RACE. TCRdb reworked the 5' RACE reads into one entry per CDR3 protein, no DNA. The listing records about 40,000 distinct CDR3 sequences. Input material: memory CD8+ T cells from blood. The receptors stem from a human donor in good health. Some clones in this sample may be carry-over from other donors' samples.

V and J are TRBV10-3 and TRBJ1-6. This CDR3 spans 18 amino acids. Germline V gives CDR1 ENHRY, CDR2 SYGVKD. CDR3 protein: CAISEPRNRSSYNSPLHF.

The rearrangement links TRBV28 to TRBJ2-7; checking the TCRdb D call of TRBD1 is not possible without DNA. The germline gives CDR1 MDHEN, CDR2 SYDVKM. This CDR3 region has 13 residues. CDR3 residues: CATDRVSSYEQYF.

The V gene is TRBV10-3, the J gene TRBJ2-7; TCRdb's D call, TRBD2, is unchecked because there is no DNA. The CDR3 is 15 residues long. The germline CDR1 and CDR2 sequences are ENHRY and SYGVKD. CDR3 sequence reads: CAISGGSVSSYEQYF.

The rearrangement joins TRBV29-1 to TRBJ1-1. This CDR3 contains 13 residues. Germline CDR1 and CDR2: SQVTM and ANQGSEA. The CDR3 sequence is CSAQEGLNTEAFF.

This chain links TRBV9 with TRBJ2-2; no DNA is available, so the TRBD1 call from TCRdb remains unchecked. In germline, CDR1 is SGDLS, CDR2 YYNGEE. This CDR3 comprises 13 residues. This CDR3 reads CASSLTGPGELFF.

The gene calls are TRBV12-3 or TRBV12-4 and TRBJ2-7; TCRdb's assignment of TRBD1 cannot be checked, as there is no DNA. The CDR3 is made up of 13 amino acids. The CDR3: CASSWDGAYEQYF.

The chain has TRBV7-8 and TRBJ2-3; as DNA is missing, the TRBD2 call by TCRdb cannot be tested. This CDR3 contains 15 residues. CDR1 SGHVS and CDR2 FQNEAQ come from the germline V gene. This CDR3 reads CASSLMAGNTDTQYF.

This chain joins TRBV28 and TRBJ2-5; the TCRdb call, TRBD1, lacks DNA for checking. The CDR3 extends over 15 amino acids. Germline-derived CDR1 and CDR2 are MDHEN and SYDVKM. The CDR3 sequence: CASSRRPGLGETQYF.

The chain uses TRBV7-2 and TRBJ2-1; no DNA is available, so the TRBD1 call from TCRdb remains unchecked. The CDR3 loop spans 14 amino acids. The germline CDR1 and CDR2 sequences are SGHTA and FQGNSA. CDR3 residues: CASSPDRTYNEQFF.

This chain joins TRBV27 and TRBJ2-5; TCRdb picks TRBD1, but there is no DNA to check that call. Looked up from germline, CDR1 is MNHEY and CDR2 is SMNVEV (reference sequence). The CDR3 extends over 16 amino acids. This CDR3 reads CASSPKGRVIVETQYF.